The 9 T cell receptor beta chains below all came from one sample that was sequenced in a study of identical twins. TCRdb recomputed calls from the 5' RACE reads with MiXCR, one row per CDR3 protein. The repertoire includes 690,000 or so distinct CDR3 sequences, 5.5% to 7.5% of them detected once, and about 1.8% sits in the top ten. The specimen sequenced was naive T cells sorted from blood. Every receptor here comes from a man between 18 and 29 years old in good health.

This CDR3 reads CAALSRAQWAFF. In DNA form, the CDR3 reads TGTGCCGCCCTGAGCCGGGCCCAGTGGGCTTTCTTT. The rearrangement uses TRBV6-2 or TRBV6-3 and TRBJ1-1; D call uncertain. This CDR3 is 12 amino acids long. The V end was cut by 11 bases, the J end by 11 bases, with 21 bases between. Germline V lookup: CDR1 MNHEY, CDR2 SVGEGT.

This clonotype was found a few times. The CDR3 DNA sequence: TGCAGTGCGTTTTCTCGGGGAGGGGCCCAAGAGACCCAGTACTTC. Translated: CSAFSRGGAQETQYF. The chain carries TRBV20-1 and TRBJ2-5, with TRBD2 matching over 7 bases. Germline CDR1 reads DFQATT; CDR2 reads SNEGSKA (reference sequence). After removal of 6 bases from V and 1 base from J, the junction contained 11 bases not matched to a gene. CDR3 length: 15 amino acids.

In DNA form, the CDR3 reads TGCAGTTTTATACGCGGGAGGAGCTCCTACAATGAGCAGTTCTTC. The encoded protein is CSFIRGRSSYNEQFF. The chain employs TRBV20-1 and TRBJ2-1; 8 nucleotides line up with TRBD2. Looked up from germline, CDR1 is DFQATT and CDR2 is SNEGSKA (reference sequence). This CDR3 is 15 amino acids long. The ends lost 8 bases at V and 0 bases at J; junction bases unmatched: 9.

This sequence joins TRBV19 and TRBJ2-7, with D perhaps TRBD2 (5 bases). CDR1 LNHDA and CDR2 SQIVND come from the germline V gene (reference sequence). With 0 bases removed from V and 5 bases from J, the gap between germline ends came to 8 bases. This CDR3 has 13 amino acids. The CDR3 region is CASSIDGGNEQYV. CDR3 bases: TGTGCCAGTAGTATAGACGGAGGAAACGAGCAGTACGTC.

Worth noting for this clonotype: This clone may be a read error of a much larger clone one base away. The chain recombines TRBV29-1 with TRBJ1-1, with D possibly being TRBD1 (6 bases). Germline CDR1 is SQVTM and CDR2 is ANQGSEA. The CDR3 covers 13 residues. V was clipped by 8 bases and J by 1 base, with 14 bases between them. In nucleotides, the CDR3 is TGCAGCACTACCAGGACAGAGAACACTGAAGCTTTCTTT. The encoded protein is CSTTRTENTEAFF. The complete variable domain, with remaining parts taken from reference TRBV29-1 and TRBJ1-1, reads SAVISQKPSRDICQRGTSLTIQCQVDSQVTMMFWYRQQPGQSLTLIATANQGSEATYESGFVIDKFPISRPNLTFSTLTVSNMSPEDSSIYLCSTTRTENTEAFFGQGTRLTVV.

This clonotype came up a few times. The chain recombines TRBV20-1 with TRBJ2-7; no clear D gene. V was trimmed by 3 bases and J by 1 base, leaving 7 bases between them. Germline CDR1 DFQATT, CDR2 SNEGSKA (reference sequence). The CDR3 runs 12 residues. CDR3 DNA: TGCAGTGCTAGGTTGAGATCCTACGAGCAGTACTTC. Translation: CSARLRSYEQYF.

At least ten counts were recorded for this clonotype. The chain employs TRBV25-1 and TRBJ2-1, with D perhaps TRBD2 (5 bases). The germline V and J ends were trimmed by 2 bases and 7 bases, with 15 bases remaining between them. Per the germline V gene, CDR1 is MGHDK and CDR2 is SYGVNS. This CDR3 has 15 residues. CDR3 DNA: TGTGCCAGCAGTGAAACGGGAATGGACGGGAATGAGCAGTTCTTC. As protein: CASSETGMDGNEQFF.

This clonotype was counted a few times. The J gene is TRBJ2-1, the V gene TRBV29-1; D is uncertain. Trimming shortened V by 4 bases and J by 6 bases, and 10 bases separated the two germline ends. The germline V gene encodes CDR1 SQVTM and CDR2 ANQGSEA. The CDR3 has 12 residues. The CDR3 reads CSVAVSSNEQFF. The CDR3 nucleotides are TGCAGCGTTGCTGTTAGCTCCAATGAGCAGTTCTTC.

This clonotype was picked up many times. CDR3 sequence: CRATSGRYNEQFF. The DNA of the CDR3 is TGCAGAGCGACGAGCGGGAGATACAATGAGCAGTTCTTC. The rearrangement links TRBV20-1 to TRBJ2-1; 8 nucleotides match TRBD2. The CDR3 spans 13 residues. Looked up from germline, CDR1 is DFQATT and CDR2 is SNEGSKA (reference sequence).